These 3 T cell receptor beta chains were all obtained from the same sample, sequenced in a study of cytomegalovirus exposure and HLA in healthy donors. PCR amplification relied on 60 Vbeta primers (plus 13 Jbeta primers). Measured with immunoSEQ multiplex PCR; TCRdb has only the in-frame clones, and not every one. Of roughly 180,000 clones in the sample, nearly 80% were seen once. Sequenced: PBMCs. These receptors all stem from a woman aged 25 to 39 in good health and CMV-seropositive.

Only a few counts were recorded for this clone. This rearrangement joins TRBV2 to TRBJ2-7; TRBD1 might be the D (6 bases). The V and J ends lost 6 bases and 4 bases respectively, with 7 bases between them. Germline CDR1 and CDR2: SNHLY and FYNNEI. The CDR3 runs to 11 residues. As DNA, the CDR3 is TGTGCCAGCAGCAGGGGTTACGAGCAGTACTTC. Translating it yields CASSRGYEQYF.

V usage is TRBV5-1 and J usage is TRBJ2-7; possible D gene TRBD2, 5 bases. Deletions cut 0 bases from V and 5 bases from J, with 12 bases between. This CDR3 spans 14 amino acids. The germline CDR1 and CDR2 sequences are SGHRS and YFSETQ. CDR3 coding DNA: TGCGCCAGCAGCTTGGAAGTACGGGGAAACGAGCAGTACTTC. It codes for CASSLEVRGNEQYF. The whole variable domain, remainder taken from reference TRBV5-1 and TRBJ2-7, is KAGVTQTPRYLIKTRGQQVTLSCSPISGHRSVSWYQQTPGQGLQFLFEYFSETQRNKGNFPGRFSGRQFSNSRSEMNVSTLELGDSALYLCASSLEVRGNEQYFGPGTRLTVT.

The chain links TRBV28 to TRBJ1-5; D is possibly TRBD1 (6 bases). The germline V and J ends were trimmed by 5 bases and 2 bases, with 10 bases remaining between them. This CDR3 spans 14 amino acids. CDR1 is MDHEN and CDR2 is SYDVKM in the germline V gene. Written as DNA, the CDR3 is TGTGCCAGCAGTATTCCAGGGGGCAATCAGCCCCAGCATTTT. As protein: CASSIPGGNQPQHF. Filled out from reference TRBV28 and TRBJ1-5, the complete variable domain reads DVKVTQSSRYLVKRTGEKVFLECVQDMDHENMFWYRQDPGLGLRLIYFSYDVKMKEKGDIPEGYSVSREKKERFSLILESASTNQTSMYLCASSIPGGNQPQHFGDGTRLSIL.